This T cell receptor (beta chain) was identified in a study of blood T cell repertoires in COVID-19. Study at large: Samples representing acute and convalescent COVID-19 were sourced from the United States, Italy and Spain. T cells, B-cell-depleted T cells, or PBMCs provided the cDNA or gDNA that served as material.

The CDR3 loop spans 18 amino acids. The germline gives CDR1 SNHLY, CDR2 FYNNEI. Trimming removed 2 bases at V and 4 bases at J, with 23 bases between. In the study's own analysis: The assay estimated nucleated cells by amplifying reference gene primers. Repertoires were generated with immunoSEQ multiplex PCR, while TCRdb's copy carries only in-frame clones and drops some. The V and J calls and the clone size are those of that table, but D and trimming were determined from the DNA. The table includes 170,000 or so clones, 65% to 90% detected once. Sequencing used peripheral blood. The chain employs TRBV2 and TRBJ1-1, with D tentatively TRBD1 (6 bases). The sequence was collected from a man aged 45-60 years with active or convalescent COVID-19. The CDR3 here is CASSENPNLDRKSTEAFF. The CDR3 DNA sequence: TGTGCCAGCAGTGAAAACCCCAACCTCGACAGGAAGAGCACTGAAGCTTTCTTT.